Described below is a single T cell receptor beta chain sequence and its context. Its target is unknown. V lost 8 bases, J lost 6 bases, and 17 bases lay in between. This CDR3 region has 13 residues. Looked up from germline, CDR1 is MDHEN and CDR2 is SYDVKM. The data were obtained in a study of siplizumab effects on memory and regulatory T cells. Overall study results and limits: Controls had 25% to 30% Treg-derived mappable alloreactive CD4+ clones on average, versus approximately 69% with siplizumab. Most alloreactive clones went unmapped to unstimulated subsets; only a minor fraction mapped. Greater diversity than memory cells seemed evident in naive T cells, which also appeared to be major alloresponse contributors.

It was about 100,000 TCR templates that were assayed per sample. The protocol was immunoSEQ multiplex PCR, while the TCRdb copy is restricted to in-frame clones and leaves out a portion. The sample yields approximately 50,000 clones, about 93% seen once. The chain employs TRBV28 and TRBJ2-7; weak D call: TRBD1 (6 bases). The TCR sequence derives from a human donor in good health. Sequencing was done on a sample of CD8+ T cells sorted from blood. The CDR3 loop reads CASSPGTSGEQYF. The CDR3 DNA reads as TGTGCCAGCTCACCCGGGACATCTGGCGAGCAGTACTTC.